The 24 T cell receptor beta chains listed next were all sequenced from one sample in a study of blood T cells in healthy people across ages. A second PCR, run for about 7 to 11 cycles, used a sample-barcoded 5' primer plus a J-beta primer mix. TCRdb reprocessed the 5' RACE reads via MiXCR and lists one record per CDR3 protein. The table has 650,000 to 1,000,000 distinct CDR3 sequences, around 36% seen once. Sequenced material: blood. Receptors were obtained from a man between 18 and 29 years old in good health.

This clonotype was picked up a small number of times. V is TRBV18 and J is TRBJ1-2; no reliable D call. The germline gives CDR1 KGHSH, CDR2 LQKENI. V lost 2 bases to trimming and J lost 4 bases, with 11 bases between them. This CDR3 region has 14 residues. CDR3 loop: CASSPSNGFYGYTF. CDR3 coding DNA: TGTGCCAGCTCACCATCGAACGGATTCTATGGCTACACCTTC.

The table lists this clonotype with a few counts. The J gene is TRBJ1-2, the V gene TRBV20-1, with D perhaps matching TRBD1 (6 bases). Germline V lookup: CDR1 DFQATT, CDR2 SNEGSKA (reference sequence). V shed 3 bases and J shed 0 bases, with 11 bases lying between them. The CDR3 length is 14 residues. The CDR3 DNA reads TGCAGTGCTAGTTCGCCAGGGGCTAACTATGGCTACACCTTC. Residues: CSASSPGANYGYTF.

Only a few counts were recorded for this clonotype. V gene TRBV12-3 or TRBV12-4 combines with J gene TRBJ2-2; D is uncertain. This CDR3 comprises 14 residues. The V end lost 7 bases, the J end lost 4 bases, and 13 bases lay between the germline ends. Here the CDR3 reads CASNRQLSTGELFF. The CDR3 region has the DNA TGTGCCAGCAACCGGCAGCTCAGCACCGGGGAGCTGTTTTTT.

The rearrangement uses TRBV29-1 and TRBJ2-5; 9 bases align to TRBD2. The DNA end favors TRBJ2-7, so the J call may be wrong. Germline V gene lookup returns CDR1 SQVTM and CDR2 ANQGSEA. The CDR3 contains 14 residues. In nucleotides, the CDR3 is TGCAGCGTTGACGAGACTAGCGGAGTACGCGAGCAGTACTTC. Amino acid sequence: CSVDETSGVREQYF.

This clonotype was seen only once. The chain combines TRBV28 with TRBJ1-6, with 7 bases identical to TRBD1. The J segment lost 8 bases and the V segment lost 10 bases, leaving 5 bases of the junction unmatched. Germline CDR1 reads MDHEN; CDR2 reads SYDVKM. There are 12 residues in the CDR3. The CDR3 sequence: CAIEGADSPLHF. The CDR3 region has the DNA TGTGCCATCGAGGGGGCGGATTCACCCCTCCACTTT.

The chain joins TRBV20-1 to TRBJ2-3; 9 bases agree with TRBD2. The CDR3 runs to 14 residues. CDR1 DFQATT and CDR2 SNEGSKA come from the germline V gene (reference sequence). The DNA of the CDR3 is TGCAGCGCCGATAAGGGACTAGCCCCAGATACGCAGTATTTT. It specifies CSADKGLAPDTQYF.

This clonotype was seen a handful of times. This chain joins TRBV4-3 and TRBJ2-3; D could derive from TRBD1 or TRBD2 (6 bases each). Looked up from germline, CDR1 is LGHNA and CDR2 is YSLEER. V shed 0 bases and J shed 0 bases, with 13 bases lying between them. The CDR3 runs to 17 residues. The CDR3 is CASSQDPGAGSTDTQYF. In DNA, the CDR3 is TGCGCCAGCAGCCAAGATCCGGGGGCGGGGAGCACAGATACGCAGTATTTT.

V gene TRBV4-2 combines with J gene TRBJ2-1; D possibly corresponds to TRBD2 (6 bases). This CDR3 comprises 14 residues. Trimming left V 0 bases short and J 8 bases short, with 11 bases between. From germline, CDR1 is LGHNA and CDR2 YNFKEQ. The CDR3: CASSQELARDEQFF. CDR3 coding DNA: TGTGCCAGCAGCCAAGAGCTAGCGAGGGATGAGCAGTTCTTC.

A few counts support this clonotype. The gene calls are TRBV4-3 and TRBJ1-1; D is perhaps TRBD1 (6 bases). Germline assignment: CDR1 LGHNA and CDR2 YSLEER. Trimming stripped 0 bases from V and 6 bases from J, with 14 bases between. CDR3 size: 15 residues. In DNA form, the CDR3 reads TGCGCCAGCAGCCAAGATTGGGGGGGGCGAGCTGAAGCTTTCTTT. Protein product: CASSQDWGGRAEAFF.

The chain couples TRBV20-1 to TRBJ2-1, with 7 bases aligning to TRBD2. The CDR3 extends over 15 amino acids. J was trimmed by 5 bases and V by 4 bases; bases with no gene match: 11. Germline loops: CDR1 DFQATT, CDR2 SNEGSKA (reference sequence). CDR3 sequence (DNA): TGCAGTGCTAATCAAGGCGGGGGAGCAAACAATGAGCAGTTCTTC. It codes for CSANQGGGANNEQFF.

With respect to this clonotype: This may be a read error, as it is one base from a much larger clone. The CDR3: CASSSDWQNEQFF. In DNA, the CDR3 is TGTGCCAGCAGCTCGGACTGGCAAAATGAGCAGTTCTTC. V and J are TRBV14 and TRBJ2-1; D possibly corresponds to TRBD2 (5 bases). CDR3 length: 13 residues. V shed 5 bases and J shed 7 bases, with 12 bases lying between them. Germline V gene lookup returns CDR1 SGHDN and CDR2 FVKESK.

This chain links TRBV30 with TRBJ2-1; unclear D gene. Germline V gene sequence: CDR1 GTSNPN, CDR2 SVGIG (reference sequence). The CDR3 consists of 12 residues. V lost 1 base to trimming and J lost 10 bases, with 11 bases between them. As DNA, the CDR3 is TGTGCCTGGAGTGCCCTGGCCCCAGAGCAGTTCTTC. The encoded protein is CAWSALAPEQFF.

Many counts were recorded for this clonotype. The chain is built from TRBV7-9 and TRBJ2-5; TRBD1 matches 9 bases. CDR1 and CDR2 from the germline V gene are SEHNR and FQNEAQ (reference sequence). Germline trimming cut 1 base from V and 2 bases from J; bases unmatched to any gene: 11. The CDR3 runs 18 residues. DNA for the CDR3: TGTGCCAGCAGCTTAGAGATCCAACAGGGGGCGCGTCAAGAGACCCAGTACTTC. It codes for CASSLEIQQGARQETQYF.

The sample holds a few counts of this clonotype. V usage is TRBV20-1 and J usage is TRBJ1-2; D uncertain. CDR1 DFQATT and CDR2 SNEGSKA come from the germline V gene (reference sequence). This CDR3 spans 13 amino acids. Trimming shortened V by 0 bases and J by 1 base, and 6 bases separated the two germline ends. DNA for the CDR3: TGCAGTGCTAGAGACGGGGTTAACTATGGCTACACCTTC. Its translation is CSARDGVNYGYTF.

This rearrangement joins TRBV4-1 to TRBJ2-3; D not certain. CDR1 is MGHRA and CDR2 is YSYEKL in the germline V gene. This CDR3 has 13 amino acids. Trimming shortened V by 1 base and J by 10 bases, and 12 bases separated the two germline ends. The CDR3 nucleotides are TGCGCCAGCAGCCAAGCTGATTCCTGGGCGCAGTATTTT. It codes for CASSQADSWAQYF.

This clonotype came up many times. The chain has TRBV12-3 or TRBV12-4 and TRBJ2-7; 8 bases agree with TRBD1. The CDR3 is 15 residues long. The V segment lost 7 bases and the J segment 3 bases; nucleotides outside the gene matches: 11. CDR3 protein: CASTLGTGTGYEQYF. CDR3 DNA sequence: TGTGCCAGCACTCTGGGTACCGGGACAGGCTACGAGCAGTACTTC.

This clonotype was detected once. The CDR3 loop reads CASSPSLQETQYF. CDR3 nucleotide sequence: TGTGCCAGCAGCCCCTCTCTCCAAGAGACCCAGTACTTC. The gene calls are TRBV7-2 and TRBJ2-5, with D uncertain. The CDR3 sequence is 13 residues long. The germline V and J ends were trimmed by 5 bases and 1 base, with 8 bases remaining between them. Germline V gene data show CDR1 as SGHTA and CDR2 as FQGNSA.

The gene calls are TRBV7-2 and TRBJ2-2; no clear D gene. V shed 5 bases and J shed 0 bases, with 7 bases lying between them. Germline loops: CDR1 SGHTA, CDR2 FQGNSA. The CDR3 has 14 amino acids. The CDR3 DNA is TGTGCCAGCAGCCCACCCCCGAACACCGGGGAGCTGTTTTTT. Amino acids: CASSPPPNTGELFF.

The chain couples TRBV4-1 to TRBJ2-1, with TRBD1 matching over 9 bases. The end of the DNA aligns better with TRBJ2-7, so the J call may be wrong. Germline V gene sequence: CDR1 MGHRA, CDR2 YSYEKL. This CDR3 spans 16 amino acids. This CDR3 reads CASSPRGQGFYNEQYF. In DNA, the CDR3 is TGCGCCAGCAGCCCAAGGGGACAGGGCTTCTACAATGAGCAGTACTTC.

As for this clonotype: Since a much larger clone is just one base distant, this may be a read error. The chain couples TRBV2 to TRBJ2-3; 9 positions agree with TRBD1. This CDR3 is built from 15 residues. The germline V gene has CDR1 SNHLY and CDR2 FYNNEI. The CDR3 here is CASSMGTGRTDTEYF. In DNA, the CDR3 is TGTGCCAGCAGTATGGGGACAGGGAGGACAGATACGGAGTATTTT.

This clonotype appeared once. The CDR3 spells CASSPTDRARHSPLHF. CDR3 bases: TGTGCCAGCAGCCCCACAGACAGGGCCCGGCATTCACCCCTCCACTTT. The chain has TRBV3-1 and TRBJ1-6; 7 positions agree with TRBD1. Trimming cost V 4 bases and J 8 bases; bases outside gene matches: 11. CDR1 LGHDT and CDR2 YNNKEL come from the germline V gene (reference sequence). The CDR3 consists of 16 residues.

This clonotype was counted between two and nine times. The chain employs TRBV9 and TRBJ2-3; the D gene is possibly TRBD2 (6 bases). V lost 3 bases and J lost 3, with 14 bases in between. Germline values: CDR1 SGDLS, CDR2 YYNGEE. The CDR3 contains 15 residues. In DNA, the CDR3 is TGTGCCAGCAGCGAAGGGGCAGGGACTACAGATACGCAGTATTTT. This codes for CASSEGAGTTDTQYF. Full variable domain (missing parts from reference TRBV9 and TRBJ2-3): DSGVTQTPKHLITATGQRVTLRCSPRSGDLSVYWYQQSLDQGLQFLIQYYNGEERAKGNILERFSAQQFPDLHSELNLSSLELGDSALYFCASSEGAGTTDTQYFGPGTRLTVL.

This clonotype was found a few times. The rearrangement links TRBV5-5 to TRBJ2-3, with 8 bases lining up with TRBD1. J was trimmed by 5 bases and V by 5 bases; bases with no gene match: 10. This CDR3 is 15 amino acids long. In germline, CDR1 is SGHKS, CDR2 YYEKEE (reference sequence). CDR3: CASSYTTGQGDTQYF. In nucleotides, the CDR3 is TGTGCCAGCAGTTACACGACAGGACAGGGAGATACGCAGTATTTT.

V gene TRBV7-2 combines with J gene TRBJ2-3; D gene ambiguous. The germline V and J ends were trimmed by 3 bases and 3 bases, with 13 bases remaining between them. The CDR3 sequence is 15 residues long. The germline CDR1 and CDR2 sequences are SGHTA and FQGNSA. In DNA form, the CDR3 reads TGTGCCAGCAGCTTTCTCTCCGGTGCGACAGATACGCAGTATTTT. Its protein is CASSFLSGATDTQYF.